The text below deals with one TCR beta chain. This sample was taken from a study of T cell changes during pregnancy in multiple sclerosis. Per the germline V gene, CDR1 is MDHEN and CDR2 is SYDVKM. With 2 bases removed from V and 3 bases from J, the gap between germline ends came to 10 bases. The CDR3 has 14 amino acids. Sequencing used immunoSEQ multiplex PCR; TCRdb keeps in-frame clones, though not all of them. The table has around 130,000 clones, about 96% seen once. The chain couples TRBV28 to TRBJ1-1; possibly TRBD1 for D (6 bases). Material: peripheral blood, obtained after pregnancy. The TCR was taken from a female donor with multiple sclerosis, enrolled in a pregnancy study. This CDR3 reads CASSLGDIYTEAFF. The CDR3 DNA reads as TGTGCCAGCAGTTTAGGGGACATTTACACTGAAGCTTTCTTT.